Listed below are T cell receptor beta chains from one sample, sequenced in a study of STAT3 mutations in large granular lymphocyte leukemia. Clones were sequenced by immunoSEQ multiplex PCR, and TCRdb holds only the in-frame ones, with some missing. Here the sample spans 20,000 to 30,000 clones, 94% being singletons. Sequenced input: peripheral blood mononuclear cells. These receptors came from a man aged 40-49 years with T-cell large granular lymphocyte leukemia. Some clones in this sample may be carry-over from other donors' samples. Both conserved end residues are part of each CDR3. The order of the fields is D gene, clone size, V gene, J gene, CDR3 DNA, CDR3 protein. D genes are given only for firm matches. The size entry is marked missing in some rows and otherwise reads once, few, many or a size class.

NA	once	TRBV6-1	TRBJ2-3	TGTGCCAGCAGGGTGGACAGTCACCGCACAGATACGCAGTATTTT	CASRVDSHRTDTQYF
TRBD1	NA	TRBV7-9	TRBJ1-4	TGTGCCAGCAGCCGTCAGGGGGCGGAACTGTTTTTT	CASSRQGAELFF
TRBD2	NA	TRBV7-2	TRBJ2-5	TGTGCCAGCAGCTTAGAGGTAGCGGGGGGCTGGACCCAGTACTTC	CASSLEVAGGWTQYF
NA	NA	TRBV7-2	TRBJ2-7	TGTGCCAGCAGCTCCATGCTGGGGCAGGGCTCCTACGAGCAGTACTTC	CASSSMLGQGSYEQYF
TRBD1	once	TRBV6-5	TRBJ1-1	TGTGCCAGCAGTTACGGGGACAGGATGAACACTGAAGCTTTCTTT	CASSYGDRMNTEAFF
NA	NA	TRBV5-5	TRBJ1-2	TGTGCCAGCAGCTTGGGGGGCGGTGGCTACACCTTC	CASSLGGGGYTF
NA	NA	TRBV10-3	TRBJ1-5	TGTGCCATCGGCGGCATCGTCAATCAGCCCCAGCATTTT	CAIGGIVNQPQHF
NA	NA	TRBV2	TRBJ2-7	TGTGCCAGCACCCAGGAGGACTACGAGCAGTACTTC	CASTQEDYEQYF
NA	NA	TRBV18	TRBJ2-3	TGTGCCAGCTCACCACCAAGCACAGATACGCAGTATTTT	CASSPPSTDTQYF
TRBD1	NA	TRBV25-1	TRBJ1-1	TGTGCCAGCAGGGACAGGGGGGACACTGAAGCTTTCTTT	CASRDRGDTEAFF
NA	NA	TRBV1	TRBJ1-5	TGCACCAGCAGGAGGGACAGGGGAGCTGAAGAGCCCCAGCATTTT	CTSRRDRGAEEPQHF
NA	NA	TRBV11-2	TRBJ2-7	TGTGCCAGCAGCTTTGGAGGCGGCGAGCAGTACTTC	CASSFGGGEQYF
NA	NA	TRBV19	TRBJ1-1	TGTGCCAGTAGTACAGGTTTTATGAACACTGAAGCTTTCTTT	CASSTGFMNTEAFF
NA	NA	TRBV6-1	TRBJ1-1	TGTGCCAGCAGTGAAACAGGAATGAACACTGAAGCTTTCTTT	CASSETGMNTEAFF
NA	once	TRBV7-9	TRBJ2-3	TGTGCCAGCAGCTCCATCTTTAGCGGACAGGTGGGGGATACGCAGTATTTT	CASSSIFSGQVGDTQYF
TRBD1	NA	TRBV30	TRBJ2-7	TGTGCCTGGAGGGCCGGGACAGGGGAGCAGTACTTC	CAWRAGTGEQYF
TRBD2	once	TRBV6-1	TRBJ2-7	TGTGCCAGCAGTGCCAGCGGGACTAGCGGGGGGGCCTACGAGCAGTACTTC	CASSASGTSGGAYEQYF
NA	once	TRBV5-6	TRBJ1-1	TGTGCCAGCAGCTTTTGGGCCAGTCGCACTGAAGCTTTCTTT	CASSFWASRTEAFF